Shown below are 14 T cell receptor beta chains from a single sample sequenced in a study of radiation and T cells in renal cell carcinoma. The repertoire was sequenced with immunoSEQ multiplex PCR; TCRdb's copy has only in-frame clones and lacks some. Of 80,000 or so clones detected, 80% to 90% appear once; the ten largest clones hold roughly 6%. Time point defined: blood 4 weeks post-SBRT, at nephrectomy. Stated treatment: 15 Gy SBRT to primary tumor, nephrectomy 4 weeks later. Here the sequenced sample was blood, taken from a patient whose treatment included radiotherapy and nephrectomy. These TCRs come from a woman between 70 and 85 years old with renal cell carcinoma.

This clone was observed a few times. The J gene is TRBJ2-7, the V gene TRBV29-1; TRBD1 matches 9 bases. V was clipped by 6 bases and J by 1 base; unmatched bases: 1. Germline V gives CDR1 SQVTM, CDR2 ANQGSEA. CDR3 size: 12 residues. The CDR3 loop reads CSVGTGSYEQYF. Written as DNA, the CDR3 is TGCAGCGTCGGGACAGGGTCCTACGAGCAGTACTTC.

Only one count was recorded for this clone. This chain links TRBV25-1 with TRBJ2-3; a weak D match, TRBD2 (6 bases). Germline CDR1 is MGHDK and CDR2 is SYGVNS. V lost 7 bases and J lost 0, with 14 bases in between. The CDR3 runs to 15 residues. The CDR3 DNA follows: TGTGCCAGCACCCAAGGCGGGGCTAGCACAGATACGCAGTATTTT. Translating it yields CASTQGGASTDTQYF.

The V call is TRBV7-3, the J call TRBJ2-1; TRBD1 is a possible D gene (6 bases). Germline CDR1 reads SGHTA; CDR2 reads FQGTGA. V gave up 5 bases and J gave up 5 bases, with 13 bases separating them. This CDR3 has 14 residues. The CDR3 region is CASSLLTGNNEQFF. In nucleotides, the CDR3 is TGTGCCAGCAGCCTTCTGACAGGAAACAATGAGCAGTTCTTC.

The chain links TRBV27 to TRBJ2-1; 9 nucleotides line up with TRBD2. V dropped 2 bases and J dropped 7; count of bases not matched to a gene: 6. The CDR3 covers 15 residues. Germline values: CDR1 MNHEY, CDR2 SMNVEV (reference sequence). The CDR3 reads CASSLRRGGQNEQFF. CDR3 nucleotide sequence: TGTGCCAGCAGTTTACGGCGGGGGGGCCAGAATGAGCAGTTCTTC.

The J gene is TRBJ1-2, the V gene TRBV5-5, with D unresolved. V was shortened by 2 bases and J by 4 bases, with 9 bases between the two germline ends. Germline loops: CDR1 SGHKS, CDR2 YYEKEE (reference sequence). The CDR3 has 13 residues. The CDR3, as DNA: TGTGCCAGCAGCTTAGAAAGTTCCTATGGCTACACCTTC. Translating it yields CASSLESSYGYTF.

This clone was observed a few times. This chain joins TRBV6-6 and TRBJ1-6; 7 nucleotides line up with TRBD1. The CDR3 has 16 amino acids. CDR1 and CDR2 (germline): MNHNY, SVGAGI (reference sequence). V was clipped by 2 bases and J by 8 bases; unmatched bases: 9. The CDR3 sequence: CASSYGLTGRDSPLHF. DNA of the CDR3: TGTGCCAGCAGTTACGGGTTGACAGGGAGAGATTCACCCCTCCACTTT.

The J gene is TRBJ1-6, the V gene TRBV19; D might be TRBD1 (5 bases). Trimming cost V 6 bases and J 5 bases, with 17 bases left between them. This CDR3 region has 16 residues. Germline CDR1 reads LNHDA; CDR2 reads SQIVND (reference sequence). The CDR3 sequence is CASRDRGPGNNSPLHF. CDR3 sequence (DNA): TGTGCCAGTAGAGATCGGGGTCCAGGGAATAATTCACCCCTCCACTTT.

This clone has more than one count but fewer than ten. V gene TRBV9 combines with J gene TRBJ1-1; D is undetermined. V was shortened by 0 bases and J by 1 base, with 7 bases between the two germline ends. The CDR3 extends over 14 amino acids. Germline assignment: CDR1 SGDLS and CDR2 YYNGEE. The CDR3 is CASSVGLKNTEAFF. The CDR3 DNA reads TGTGCCAGCAGCGTAGGACTCAAGAACACTGAAGCTTTCTTT.

This clone appeared once. This chain uses TRBV6-6 with TRBJ1-6; 11 bases align to TRBD1. Germline CDR1 and CDR2: MNHNY and SVGAGI (reference sequence). V shed 6 bases, J shed 8 bases, and the junction held 6 bases outside the gene matches. The CDR3 covers 15 residues. The CDR3 DNA reads as TGTGCCAGCAGCCACCGGGGACAGGGGGATTCACCCCTCCACTTT. As protein: CASSHRGQGDSPLHF.

J is TRBJ1-2 and V is TRBV6-1, with no clear D. The germline V gene has CDR1 MNHNS and CDR2 SASEGT. The CDR3 length is 12 residues. Deletions cut 6 bases from V and 6 bases from J, with 11 bases between. The CDR3 DNA reads TGTGCCAGCAGCCAGATCGGGGATGGCTACACCTTC. It yields the protein CASSQIGDGYTF.

This clone was seen more than once but under ten times. V is TRBV15 and J is TRBJ1-1; D remains ambiguous. Trimming stripped 2 bases from V and 0 bases from J, with 10 bases between. Germline CDR1 is LNHNV and CDR2 is YYDKDF (reference sequence). CDR3 length equals 15 residues. The CDR3 region has the DNA TGTGCCACCAGCAGACCCCAGGTCATGAACACTGAAGCTTTCTTT. Translation gives CATSRPQVMNTEAFF. Supplemented by reference TRBV15 and TRBJ1-1, the full variable domain reads DAMVIQNPRYQVTQFGKPVTLSCSQTLNHNVMYWYQQKSSQAPKLLFHYYDKDFNNEADTPDNFQSRRPNTSFCFLDIRSPGLGDTAMYLCATSRPQVMNTEAFFGQGTRLTVV.

This chain joins TRBV2 and TRBJ1-3, with D unresolved. Germline CDR1 reads SNHLY; CDR2 reads FYNNEI. Deletions cut 10 bases from V and 4 bases from J, with 17 bases between. This CDR3 spans 14 amino acids. CDR3 DNA: TGTGCCACCACCAGGACTCGGTCCGGAAACACCATATATTTT. It codes for CATTRTRSGNTIYF. The complete variable domain, with remaining parts taken from reference TRBV2 and TRBJ1-3, reads EPEVTQTPSHQVTQMGQEVILRCVPISNHLYFYWYRQILGQKVEFLVSFYNNEISEKSEIFDDQFSVERPDGSNFTLKIRSTKLEDSAMYFCATTRTRSGNTIYFGEGSWLTVV.

The table lists this clone with a few counts. The V call is TRBV5-1, the J call TRBJ1-5; D might be TRBD1 (6 bases). CDR1 SGHRS and CDR2 YFSETQ come from the germline V gene. This CDR3 has 15 amino acids. V lost 4 bases and J 2 bases, leaving 13 bases between the germline ends. The CDR3 DNA is TGCGCCAGCAGCATACAGGGAGGAGGCAATCAGCCCCAGCATTTT. Its protein product is CASSIQGGGNQPQHF.

The chain couples TRBV9 to TRBJ1-1, with D possibly TRBD1 on 5 matching bases. V was trimmed by 3 bases and J by 1 base, leaving 13 bases between them. This CDR3 is built from 15 residues. Germline lookup yields CDR1 SGDLS and CDR2 YYNGEE. The CDR3 DNA sequence: TGTGCCAGCAGCGACCCCTGGGGGAAGAACACTGAAGCTTTCTTT. Its translation: CASSDPWGKNTEAFF.